The 30 T cell receptor beta chains presented below share a single source sample, sequenced in a study of blood T cell repertoires in COVID-19. Profiling relied on immunoSEQ multiplex PCR, and the TCRdb table lists in-frame clones only, not all of them. The sample gives about 190,000 clones, nearly 90% of which show up once; 0.62% is in the top ten. Sample: peripheral blood. These receptors were collected from a man aged 50 to 60 with acute or convalescent COVID-19.

This chain connects TRBV15 to TRBJ2-5; 7 nucleotides agree with TRBD1. Looked up from germline, CDR1 is LNHNV and CDR2 is YYDKDF (reference sequence). This CDR3 contains 16 residues. V shed 3 bases and J 4 bases; nucleotides not matched to a gene: 11. The CDR3 reads CATSSRQGTQGETQYF. In DNA, the CDR3 is TGTGCCACCAGCAGCCGACAGGGTACCCAAGGAGAGACCCAGTACTTC.

DNA of the CDR3: TGTGCCAGCAGTTCCCTAAGCAGGGGCGCTAACTATGGCTACACCTTC. Residues: CASSSLSRGANYGYTF. The chain employs TRBV28 and TRBJ1-2; D might be TRBD1 (6 bases). The germline V and J ends were trimmed by 4 bases and 0 bases, with 15 bases remaining between them. CDR3 size: 16 residues. Germline values: CDR1 MDHEN, CDR2 SYDVKM.

The rearrangement uses TRBV7-4 and TRBJ1-5, with 8 positions matching TRBD1. With V trimmed by 2 bases and J by 2 bases, 8 bases remained unmatched. This CDR3 is 17 amino acids long. From germline, CDR1 is SGHVT and CDR2 SQSDAQ. The CDR3 loop is CASSLRQGADGNQPQHF. DNA of the CDR3: TGTGCCAGCAGCTTACGGCAGGGGGCGGACGGCAATCAGCCCCAGCATTTT. Together with reference TRBV7-4 and TRBJ1-5, the CDR3 gives the full variable domain: GAGVSQSPRYKVAKRGRDVALRCDSISGHVTLYWYRQTLGQGSEVLTYSQSDAQRDKSGRPSGRFSAERPERSVSTLKIQRTEQGDSAVYLCASSLRQGADGNQPQHFGDGTRLSIL.

The chain employs TRBV29-1 and TRBJ2-1; D possibly corresponds to TRBD1 (6 bases). CDR3 length: 14 amino acids. Trimming removed 1 base from V and 5 bases from J, with 12 bases in between. Looked up from germline, CDR1 is SQVTM and CDR2 is ANQGSEA. The chain's CDR3 is CSVEGQEINNEQFF. Written as DNA, the CDR3 is TGCAGCGTTGAAGGACAGGAGATTAACAATGAGCAGTTCTTC.

The chain joins TRBV7-2 to TRBJ2-4; 9 bases agree with TRBD2. Germline V gene data show CDR1 as SGHTA and CDR2 as FQGNSA. Unmatched junction bases numbered 3, after V lost 0 bases and J lost 6 bases. The CDR3 is 15 residues long. CDR3 loop: CASSLALAGRNIQYF. The DNA for the CDR3 is TGTGCCAGCAGCTTAGCACTAGCGGGTAGAAACATTCAGTACTTC. The whole variable domain, filled in from reference TRBV7-2 and TRBJ2-4, reads GAGVSQSPSNKVTEKGKDVELRCDPISGHTALYWYRQSLGQGLEFLIYFQGNSAPDKSGLPSDRFSAERTGGSVSTLTIQRTQQEDSAVYLCASSLALAGRNIQYFGAGTRLSVL.

This rearrangement joins TRBV7-8 to TRBJ2-2; 11 nucleotides align to TRBD2. This CDR3 comprises 17 residues. Germline CDR1 is SGHVS and CDR2 is FQNEAQ. Trimming cost V 5 bases and J 4 bases; bases outside gene matches: 9. The CDR3 region has the DNA TGTGCCAGCAGCCCTACCGGGACTAGCGGAACCACCGGGGAGCTGTTTTTT. Its translation: CASSPTGTSGTTGELFF. The complete variable domain, with remaining parts taken from reference TRBV7-8 and TRBJ2-2, reads GAGVSQSPRYKVAKRGQDVALRCDPISGHVSLFWYQQALGQGPEFLTYFQNEAQLDKSGLPSDRFFAERPEGSVSTLKIQRTQQEDSAVYLCASSPTGTSGTTGELFFGEGSRLTVL.

This chain connects TRBV7-9 to TRBJ2-7, with 7 nucleotides matching TRBD1. V gave up 4 bases and J gave up 2 bases; unmatched junction bases: 5. CDR1 and CDR2 from the germline V gene are SEHNR and FQNEAQ (reference sequence). The CDR3 runs 14 residues. CDR3 bases: TGTGCCAGCAGCTCCCGGGACAGAGCCTACGAGCAGTACTTC. This translates into CASSSRDRAYEQYF.

CDR3 sequence: CAWSTDGNGIYTF. The CDR3 DNA sequence: TGTGCCTGGAGCACAGACGGCAATGGTATCTACACCTTC. V is TRBV30 and J is TRBJ1-2; D ambiguous. V shed 3 bases and J shed 10 bases, with 18 bases lying between them. This CDR3 has 13 residues. Germline V lookup: CDR1 GTSNPN, CDR2 SVGIG (reference sequence).

This chain connects TRBV7-2 to TRBJ1-1; TRBD1 might be the D (5 bases). The length of the CDR3 is 15 residues. Trimming shortened V by 1 base and J by 3 bases, and 12 bases separated the two germline ends. Germline V gene sequence: CDR1 SGHTA, CDR2 FQGNSA. CDR3 in DNA: TGTGCCAGCAGCTTAGAAGTACGGGGGGACACTGAAGCTTTCTTT. It specifies CASSLEVRGDTEAFF.

DNA of the CDR3: TGTGCCAGCACCGCAGGCCGTGAAGCTTTCTTT. Its translation: CASTAGREAFF. The rearrangement uses TRBV28 and TRBJ1-1; D gene unclear. Trimming stripped 7 bases from V and 7 bases from J, with 10 bases between. The CDR3 is made up of 11 amino acids. From germline, CDR1 is MDHEN and CDR2 SYDVKM.

The V call is TRBV19, the J call TRBJ2-2; 8 nucleotides line up with TRBD1. CDR3 length equals 16 residues. Per germline, CDR1 LNHDA and CDR2 SQIVND (reference sequence). Germline trimming cut 1 base from V and 7 bases from J; bases unmatched to any gene: 8. Here the CDR3 DNA reads TGTGCCAGTAGTATAGCGCCCAGGGGGCTCGACGGGGAGCTGTTTTTT. Amino acid sequence: CASSIAPRGLDGELFF.

This chain joins TRBV29-1 and TRBJ2-5, with D tentatively TRBD1 (5 bases). V was clipped by 6 bases and J by 3 bases, with 14 bases between them. The CDR3 totals 13 residues. CDR1 is SQVTM and CDR2 is ANQGSEA in the germline V gene. The CDR3 is CSVKVRVKETQYF. CDR3 coding DNA: TGCAGCGTGAAGGTCAGGGTAAAAGAGACCCAGTACTTC.

This clone showed up just once. In DNA form, the CDR3 reads TGTGCCAGCAGCTCGACTAGCGGGACTTACGAGCAGTACTTC. This codes for CASSSTSGTYEQYF. The rearrangement uses TRBV11-2 and TRBJ2-7, with TRBD2 matching 11 bases. The CDR3 has 14 amino acids. The J segment lost 4 bases and the V segment lost 4 bases, leaving 3 bases of the junction unmatched. Germline V gene data show CDR1 as SGHAT and CDR2 as FQNNGV. Complete variable domain (other parts from reference TRBV11-2 and TRBJ2-7): EAGVAQSPRYKIIEKRQSVAFWCNPISGHATLYWYQQILGQGPKLLIQFQNNGVVDDSQLPKDRFSAERLKGVDSTLKIQPAKLEDSAVYLCASSSTSGTYEQYFGPGTRLTVT.

The chain combines TRBV19 with TRBJ1-6, with TRBD1 matching over 7 bases. V lost 11 bases to trimming and J lost 14 bases; unmatched junction nucleotides: 12. CDR3 size: 12 residues. Germline V gene sequence: CDR1 LNHDA, CDR2 SQIVND (reference sequence). Written as DNA, the CDR3 is TGTGCCGGAGGGGACAGTTTTAGGGCCCTCCACTTT. Protein: CAGGDSFRALHF.

The gene calls are TRBV7-9 and TRBJ1-2, with 7 bases that match TRBD1. Per the germline V gene, CDR1 is SEHNR and CDR2 is FQNEAQ (reference sequence). V lost 5 bases and J lost 0; bases outside the gene matches: 9. CDR3 length equals 16 residues. CDR3 bases: TGTGCCAGCAGCAGCCCAGACAGGGAAGCTAACTATGGCTACACCTTC. It translates to CASSSPDREANYGYTF.

The rearrangement uses TRBV5-6 and TRBJ2-7, with 12 bases matching TRBD2. This CDR3 contains 16 residues. Germline lookup yields CDR1 SGHDT and CDR2 YYEEEE. V dropped 4 bases and J dropped 4; count of bases not matched to a gene: 9. CDR3 nucleotides: TGTGCCAGCAGCCCTCCCACTAGCGGGAGGACATACGAGCAGTACTTC. Translation gives CASSPPTSGRTYEQYF.

This clone was recorded once. The CDR3 reads CASSPYGVEDTEAFF. The CDR3 DNA reads TGTGCCAGCAGCCCCTACGGGGTAGAAGACACTGAAGCTTTCTTT. This rearrangement joins TRBV3-1 (or the pseudogene TRBV3-2) to TRBJ1-1; D ambiguous. The V end was cut by 4 bases, the J end by 3 bases, with 15 bases between. The germline V gene has CDR1 LGHDT and CDR2 YNNKEL (reference sequence). This CDR3 spans 15 amino acids.

V is TRBV9 and J is TRBJ2-3; 15 bases match TRBD2. The V and J ends lost 4 bases and 9 bases, in that order; junction bases with no gene match: 15. This CDR3 spans 18 amino acids. The V gene's germline CDR1 is SGDLS and CDR2 YYNGEE. CDR3 region: CASSPRTSGRGLLQTQYF. The CDR3 DNA follows: TGTGCCAGCAGCCCCAGGACTAGCGGGAGGGGTCTCCTTCAAACGCAGTATTTT. The full variable domain, its missing parts supplied by reference TRBV9 and TRBJ2-3, is DSGVTQTPKHLITATGQRVTLRCSPRSGDLSVYWYQQSLDQGLQFLIQYYNGEERAKGNILERFSAQQFPDLHSELNLSSLELGDSALYFCASSPRTSGRGLLQTQYFGPGTRLTVL.

The rearrangement links TRBV7-9 to TRBJ2-2, with 8 positions matching TRBD2. Germline CDR1 is SEHNR and CDR2 is FQNEAQ (reference sequence). This CDR3 comprises 16 residues. The V and J ends lost 2 bases and 5 bases, in that order; junction bases with no gene match: 7. The CDR3 reads CASSLLAGSTTGELFF. CDR3 DNA: TGTGCCAGCAGCTTACTAGCGGGCTCTACAACCGGGGAGCTGTTTTTT.

V gene TRBV20-1 combines with J gene TRBJ2-1; D not certain. The CDR3 runs to 10 residues. In germline, CDR1 is DFQATT, CDR2 SNEGSKA (reference sequence). Trimming removed 3 bases at V and 10 bases at J, with 7 bases between. The CDR3, as DNA: TGCAGTGCTAGGAACGAGGAGCAGTTCTTC. This encodes CSARNEEQFF.

The chain couples TRBV9 to TRBJ2-3, with no clear D. V gave up 2 bases and J gave up 2 bases, with 6 bases separating them. Germline V lookup: CDR1 SGDLS, CDR2 YYNGEE. CDR3 length equals 13 residues. CDR3 bases: TGTGCCAGCAGCGTTACTAACACAGATACGCAGTATTTT. Its protein product is CASSVTNTDTQYF.

CDR3 sequence reads: CASSGGQERYQPQHF. CDR3 nucleotides: TGTGCCAGCAGCGGGGGGCAGGAGAGATATCAGCCCCAGCATTTT. The chain combines TRBV9 with TRBJ1-5; possible D gene TRBD1, 6 bases. CDR3 length equals 15 residues. With 3 bases removed from V and 5 bases from J, the gap between germline ends came to 15 bases. The germline V gene encodes CDR1 SGDLS and CDR2 YYNGEE.

The DNA for the CDR3 is TGTGCCAGCAGCCAGGGACAGGGACCCTACAATGAGCAGTTCTTC. Amino acids: CASSQGQGPYNEQFF. The J gene is TRBJ2-1, the V gene TRBV7-2; 9 positions match TRBD1. Germline V gene lookup returns CDR1 SGHTA and CDR2 FQGNSA. There are 15 residues in the CDR3. V dropped 5 bases and J dropped 2; count of bases not matched to a gene: 4. Looking up the rest from reference TRBV7-2 and TRBJ2-1 gives the full variable domain: GAGVSQSPSNKVTEKGKDVELRCDPISGHTALYWYRQSLGQGLEFLIYFQGNSAPDKSGLPSDRFSAERTGGSVSTLTIQRTQQEDSAVYLCASSQGQGPYNEQFFGPGTRLTVL.

In its sample, this clone was seen once. This chain connects TRBV28 to TRBJ2-5; possibly TRBD2 for D (6 bases). Trimming took 1 base from V and 4 from J, leaving 10 bases between them. The CDR3 is 14 residues long. The germline CDR1 and CDR2 sequences are MDHEN and SYDVKM. The CDR3 sequence: CASSLFGGRETQYF. The CDR3 region has the DNA TGTGCCAGCAGTTTATTCGGAGGGAGAGAGACCCAGTACTTC.

The chain links TRBV4-1 to TRBJ1-5; 8 nucleotides match TRBD1. The germline CDR1 and CDR2 sequences are MGHRA and YSYEKL. The CDR3 is 16 residues long. Trimming at V came to 4 bases and at J to 0 bases, leaving 5 bases not matched to a gene. CDR3 nucleotide sequence: TGCGCCAGCAGCCGGATACAGGGGGATAGCAATCAGCCCCAGCATTTT. Its protein is CASSRIQGDSNQPQHF.

The chain links TRBV19 to TRBJ2-7; TRBD1 agrees at 8 bases. The CDR3 length is 13 residues. Unmatched junction bases numbered 7, after V lost 9 bases and J lost 3 bases. Germline V gene lookup returns CDR1 LNHDA and CDR2 SQIVND (reference sequence). The chain's CDR3 is CARRDRSLYEQYF. DNA of the CDR3: TGTGCCAGAAGGGACAGGAGCCTCTACGAGCAGTACTTC. Full variable domain (rest looked up from reference TRBV19 and TRBJ2-7): DGGITQSPKYLFRKEGQNVTLSCEQNLNHDAMYWYRQDPGQGLRLIYYSQIVNDFQKGDIAEGYSVSREKKESFPLTVTSAQKNPTAFYLCARRDRSLYEQYFGPGTRLTVT.

V is TRBV6-5 and J is TRBJ1-1; D ambiguous. There are 13 residues in the CDR3. Looked up from germline, CDR1 is MNHEY and CDR2 is SVGAGI. V gave up 5 bases and J gave up 1 base, with 8 bases separating them. The CDR3 sequence is CASSRETNTEAFF. For the CDR3, the DNA is TGTGCCAGCAGTCGGGAGACGAACACTGAAGCTTTCTTT.

This sequence joins TRBV28 and TRBJ1-2; 8 positions match TRBD1. CDR1 and CDR2 from the germline V gene are MDHEN and SYDVKM. Losses at the gene ends were 4 bases for V and 5 bases for J; bases not matched to a gene: 9. The CDR3 totals 15 residues. The CDR3 spells CASSSSGGAVYGYTF. DNA for the CDR3: TGTGCCAGCAGTTCCTCAGGGGGCGCAGTTTATGGCTACACCTTC.

V gene TRBV5-4 combines with J gene TRBJ1-6; D remains unclear. This CDR3 has 14 amino acids. CDR1 is SGHNT and CDR2 is YYREEE in the germline V gene (reference sequence). Between the trimmed V and J ends, which lost 0 bases and 6 bases, there was a span of 7 bases. DNA of the CDR3: TGTGCCAGCAGCTTGGTGGGAGGTAATTCACCCCTCCACTTT. This encodes CASSLVGGNSPLHF. Supplemented by reference TRBV5-4 and TRBJ1-6, the full variable domain reads ETGVTQSPTHLIKTRGQQVTLRCSSQSGHNTVSWYQQALGQGPQFIFQYYREEENGRGNFPPRFSGLQFPNYSSELNVNALELDDSALYLCASSLVGGNSPLHFGNGTRLTVT.

V usage is TRBV5-1 and J usage is TRBJ1-6; 8 bases fit TRBD1. CDR3 size: 14 residues. The germline V gene encodes CDR1 SGHRS and CDR2 YFSETQ. V lost 4 bases, J lost 7 bases, and 4 bases stayed unmatched. This CDR3 reads CASSTGQENSPLHF. The CDR3 DNA is TGCGCCAGCAGCACGGGACAGGAGAATTCACCCCTCCACTTT.